A single sample gave rise to the 8 T cell receptor beta chains below, sequenced in a study of T-cell reconstitution after alpha-beta-depleted transplantation in children. Findings and caveats of the study: Expanded clones from the graft, numbering several hundred, reportedly supplied alpha-beta T cells about two months after transplant.

A library of TCRbeta sequences, prepared with unique molecular identifiers, was generated. TCRdb re-analysed the PCR reads in MiXCR, keeping a single row per CDR3 protein. The data hold approximately 31,000 distinct CDR3 sequences, with about 6% observed a single time. These receptors' antigens are unknown. Source: peripheral blood, taken 60 days after TCRalphabeta/CD19-depleted stem cell transplant. The receptors come from a child less than two years old who had a stem cell transplant for acute myeloid leukemia, so the T cells may come from the graft donor.

This clonotype was counted ten times or more. The V gene is TRBV27, the J gene TRBJ2-5, with D possibly being TRBD1 (6 bases). The V gene's germline CDR1 is MNHEY and CDR2 SMNVEV (reference sequence). Trimming shortened V by 5 bases and J by 5 bases, and 15 bases separated the two germline ends. This CDR3 has 14 residues. CDR3 residues: CASSTHRVQETQYF. The CDR3 DNA follows: TGTGCCAGCAGTACCCACAGGGTCCAGGAGACCCAGTACTTC.

This clonotype was counted ten times or more. This sequence joins TRBV4-3 and TRBJ2-1; D gene ambiguous. The V and J ends lost 0 bases and 4 bases respectively, with 13 bases between them. There are 16 residues in the CDR3. The germline CDR1 and CDR2 sequences are LGHNA and YSLEER. The CDR3, as DNA: TGCGCCAGCAGCCAAGATCGCCCCCAGATTTACAATGAGCAGTTCTTC. Translated: CASSQDRPQIYNEQFF.

Worth noting for this clonotype: This may be a read error: a much more frequent sequence differs by one nucleotide. The chain carries TRBV5-1 and TRBJ2-7; D perhaps matches TRBD1 (5 bases). V was shortened by 5 bases and J by 6 bases, with 15 bases between the two germline ends. This CDR3 has 13 residues. The germline CDR1 and CDR2 sequences are SGHRS and YFSETQ. CDR3 DNA sequence: TGCGCCAGCAGTCCCCCAGGGAACTGCGAGCAGTACTTC. Protein: CASSPPGNCEQYF.

This clonotype came up many times. This chain joins TRBV7-9 and TRBJ2-7; D remains ambiguous. Trimming cost V 5 bases and J 2 bases, with 22 bases left between them. CDR3 length: 17 residues. Germline CDR1 and CDR2: SEHNR and FQNEAQ (reference sequence). The CDR3 protein is CASSGFGRAFSPYEQYF. DNA for the CDR3: TGTGCCAGCAGCGGCTTTGGGCGAGCCTTTAGTCCCTACGAGCAGTACTTC. Full variable domain (missing parts from reference TRBV7-9 and TRBJ2-7): DTGVSQNPRHKITKRGQNVTFRCDPISEHNRLYWYRQTLGQGPEFLTYFQNEAQLEKSRLLSDRFSAERPKGSFSTLEIQRTEQGDSAMYLCASSGFGRAFSPYEQYFGPGTRLTVT.

This clonotype was detected ten times or more. The chain is built from TRBV21-1 and TRBJ2-1; the table's D call, TRBD1, has no DNA check behind it. TRBV21-1 is designated a pseudogene. The CDR3 covers 20 residues. The CDR3 DNA follows: TGTGCCAGCAGCAGTGGTAACGGGCCGCCTCACCCGTCCTCCTACAATGAGCAGTTCTTC. Protein sequence: CASSSGNGPPHPSSYNEQFF.

This clonotype was recorded many times. This rearrangement joins TRBV28 to TRBJ2-7; D is possibly TRBD1 (5 bases). Looked up from germline, CDR1 is MDHEN and CDR2 is SYDVKM. Trimming took 3 bases from V and 6 from J, leaving 15 bases between them. This CDR3 has 14 amino acids. CDR3 nucleotides: TGTGCCAGCAGTTTGGGGCAGGGAAGAGGCGAGCAGTACTTC. It codes for CASSLGQGRGEQYF.

The sample holds many counts of this clonotype. V is TRBV7-2 and J is TRBJ2-7; D call uncertain. Germline CDR1 and CDR2: SGHTA and FQGNSA. V lost 5 bases, J lost 3 bases, and 11 bases lay in between. The CDR3 spans 13 residues. The CDR3, as DNA: TGTGCCAGCAGCCCTGGGCGGCACTACGAGCAGTACTTC. Translation: CASSPGRHYEQYF.

This clonotype was found many times. This chain links TRBV29-1 with TRBJ2-7, with D tentatively TRBD1 (6 bases). The germline gives CDR1 SQVTM, CDR2 ANQGSEA. The CDR3 contains 12 residues. V was cut by 7 bases and J by 2 bases, with 12 bases left in between. The CDR3 loop reads CSEQGTPYEQYF. The DNA of the CDR3 is TGCAGCGAGCAGGGGACCCCCTACGAGCAGTACTTC.